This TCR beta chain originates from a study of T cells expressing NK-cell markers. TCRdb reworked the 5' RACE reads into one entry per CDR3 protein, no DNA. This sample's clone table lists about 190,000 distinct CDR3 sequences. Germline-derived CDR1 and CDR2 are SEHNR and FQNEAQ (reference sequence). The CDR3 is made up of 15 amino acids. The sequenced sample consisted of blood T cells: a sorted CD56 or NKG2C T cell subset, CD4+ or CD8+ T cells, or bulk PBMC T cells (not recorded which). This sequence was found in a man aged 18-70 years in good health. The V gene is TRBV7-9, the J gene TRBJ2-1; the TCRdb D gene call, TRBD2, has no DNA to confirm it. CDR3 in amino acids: CASSLVLAGRNEQFF.